Below are 10 T cell receptor beta chains sequenced from a single sample in a study of blood T cells in healthy people across ages. Together with a sample-barcoded 5' primer, a J-beta primer mix was included in a second PCR lasting 7 to 11 cycles. In TCRdb, the 5' RACE reads were re-called with MiXCR into one record per CDR3 protein. The table lists 750,000 to 1,000,000 distinct CDR3 sequences, almost 30% of them singletons. These data were also filed under a second study, of T cells of mothers and their children.

Sequenced material: blood. The receptors here all came from a woman aged 35 to 49 in good health.

This clonotype was detected ten times or more. The rearrangement joins TRBV11-2 to TRBJ2-2, with 11 nucleotides matching TRBD1. Germline lookup yields CDR1 SGHAT and CDR2 FQNNGV. The CDR3 totals 15 residues. V gave up 5 bases and J gave up 7 bases; unmatched junction bases: 6. The chain's CDR3 is CASSPGTGGIGELFF. In DNA, the CDR3 is TGTGCCAGCAGCCCCGGGACAGGGGGGATCGGGGAGCTGTTTTTT.

Only a few counts were recorded for this clonotype. V usage is TRBV10-3 and J usage is TRBJ2-1, with TRBD2 matching 12 bases. CDR3 length equals 15 residues. Germline CDR1 ENHRY, CDR2 SYGVKD. V lost 11 bases, J lost 10 bases, and 15 bases stayed unmatched. In DNA, the CDR3 is TGTGCCGTACGACCTAGCGGGGGGGACCGTCGAGAGCAGTTCTTC. Translated: CAVRPSGGDRREQFF.

The chain has TRBV18 and TRBJ2-7, with TRBD1 identical over 7 bases. Trimming cost V 4 bases and J 2 bases; bases outside gene matches: 11. Per germline, CDR1 KGHSH and CDR2 LQKENI. The CDR3 has 16 amino acids. In DNA, the CDR3 is TGTGCCAGCTCACTGGGACAGACTATTATTACCTACGAGCAGTACTTC. Protein: CASSLGQTIITYEQYF. The variable domain in full, completed from reference TRBV18 and TRBJ2-7, reads NAGVMQNPRHLVRRRGQEARLRCSPMKGHSHVYWYRQLPEEGLKFMVYLQKENIIDESGMPKERFSAEFPKEGPSILRIQQVVRGDSAAYFCASSLGQTIITYEQYFGPGTRLTVT.

Of note for this clonotype: The junction shows a germline mismatch at one end, possibly a read error. The J gene is TRBJ2-1, the V gene TRBV7-3, with D perhaps given as TRBD1 or TRBD2 (6 bases each). Germline CDR1 SGHTA, CDR2 FQGTGA. This CDR3 comprises 12 residues. CDR3 nucleotides: TGTGCCAGCAGCTTAACGGGGGGCCTTACGATCTTC. Its protein is CASSLTGGLTIF.

A few counts support this clonotype. The V call is TRBV5-1, the J call TRBJ2-3, with D possibly matching TRBD1 (6 bases). Deletions cut 2 bases from V and 2 bases from J, with 9 bases between. CDR3 size: 14 residues. The germline V gene encodes CDR1 SGHRS and CDR2 YFSETQ. CDR3 nucleotide sequence: TGCGCCAGCAGCTTCGGACAGACCACAGATACGCAGTATTTT. It is translated as CASSFGQTTDTQYF.

This chain joins TRBV4-3 and TRBJ1-2, with D possibly TRBD1 on 5 matching bases. The CDR3 spans 14 residues. V lost 1 base to trimming and J lost 7 bases, with 13 bases between them. Germline V gene lookup returns CDR1 LGHNA and CDR2 YSLEER. The CDR3 region is CASSQVGGGAGYTF. For the CDR3, the DNA is TGCGCCAGCAGCCAAGTGGGGGGTGGGGCTGGCTACACCTTC.

The sample holds a few counts of this clonotype. The chain carries TRBV24-1 and TRBJ2-1; 7 bases line up with TRBD1. This CDR3 has 12 amino acids. With 6 bases clipped from V and 6 bases from J, the junction kept 1 base outside the gene matches. Germline V lookup: CDR1 KGHDR, CDR2 SFDVKD. DNA of the CDR3: TGTGCCACCAGTTGGGACAGCAATGAGCAGTTCTTC. Translation gives CATSWDSNEQFF.

V and J are TRBV28 and TRBJ1-3; weak D call: TRBD1 (5 bases). The germline V gene encodes CDR1 MDHEN and CDR2 SYDVKM. V lost 5 bases to trimming and J lost 0 bases, with 14 bases between them. The CDR3 totals 16 residues. The chain's CDR3 is CASSPPFGGSGNTIYF. In nucleotides, the CDR3 is TGTGCCAGCAGTCCGCCCTTTGGGGGCTCTGGAAACACCATATATTTT.

The chain joins TRBV6-6 to TRBJ2-7; 8 bases line up with TRBD2. CDR1 and CDR2 (germline): MNHNY, SVGAGI (reference sequence). V shed 6 bases and J 6 bases; nucleotides not matched to a gene: 16. This CDR3 has 16 residues. CDR3 nucleotides: TGTGCCAGCAGCTCCGTTGACACAGCGGGGGAACTCGAGCAGTACTTC. The encoded protein is CASSSVDTAGELEQYF.

This chain uses TRBV6-5 with TRBJ1-2; TRBD1 is a possible D gene (5 bases). The CDR3 totals 17 residues. V gave up 2 bases and J gave up 2 bases, with 18 bases separating them. The germline CDR1 and CDR2 sequences are MNHEY and SVGAGI. The CDR3 DNA follows: TGTGCCAGCAGTTACAGCCAAGACAGTTTCTTAAACTATGGCTACACCTTC. This codes for CASSYSQDSFLNYGYTF.